This passage covers 11 T cell receptor beta chains from one sample sequenced in a study of radiotherapy plus CTLA-4 blockade in lung cancer. Here immunoSEQ multiplex PCR was the method, and the copy in TCRdb shows in-frame clones only, minus some. There are over 40,000 clones in the sample; around four fifths occur only once, and approximately 3.6% lies in the top ten. The input for sequencing was peripheral blood, taken from a patient treated with radiotherapy plus ipilimumab. These receptors were taken from a human donor with non-small cell lung cancer who had stable disease on radiotherapy plus ipilimumab.

J is TRBJ2-1 and V is TRBV30; the match to TRBD2 covers 11 bases. This CDR3 has 20 residues. Germline V CDR1 and CDR2: GTSNPN, SVGIG (reference sequence). Germline trimming cut 0 bases from V and 0 bases from J; bases unmatched to any gene: 13. The CDR3 loop is CAWSVTLGDLAGGSYNEQFF. The CDR3 bases are TGTGCCTGGAGTGTAACCCTGGGGGATCTAGCGGGAGGCTCCTACAATGAGCAGTTCTTC.

V usage is TRBV2 and J usage is TRBJ1-1; D might be TRBD1 (5 bases). V lost 4 bases, J lost 2 bases, and 11 bases lay in between. This CDR3 has 14 residues. Germline V gene data show CDR1 as SNHLY and CDR2 as FYNNEI. This CDR3 reads CASSGLDINTEAFF. CDR3 nucleotide sequence: TGTGCCAGCAGTGGCCTGGACATAAACACTGAAGCTTTCTTT. The full variable domain, with the rest looked up from reference TRBV2 and TRBJ1-1, is EPEVTQTPSHQVTQMGQEVILRCVPISNHLYFYWYRQILGQKVEFLVSFYNNEISEKSEIFDDQFSVERPDGSNFTLKIRSTKLEDSAMYFCASSGLDINTEAFFGQGTRLTVV.

The rearrangement joins TRBV30 to TRBJ1-1; TRBD1 is a possible D gene (5 bases). V was trimmed by 3 bases and J by 0 bases, leaving 8 bases between them. The CDR3 consists of 13 residues. CDR1 is GTSNPN and CDR2 is SVGIG in the germline V gene (reference sequence). CDR3 loop: CAWSRVLNTEAFF. CDR3 DNA sequence: TGTGCCTGGAGCAGGGTTCTGAACACTGAAGCTTTCTTT.

This chain links TRBV7-9 with TRBJ1-1; 10 bases are shared with TRBD1. J gave up 1 base and V 6 bases, and 2 bases lay outside the gene matches. This CDR3 region has 14 residues. Germline V CDR1 and CDR2: SEHNR, FQNEAQ (reference sequence). CDR3 coding DNA: TGTGCCAGCAGAGGGGACAGGGGGAACACTGAAGCTTTCTTT. Its protein is CASRGDRGNTEAFF.

The gene calls are TRBV19 and TRBJ2-2; TRBD1 matches at 8 bases. Germline V gene data show CDR1 as LNHDA and CDR2 as SQIVND (reference sequence). This CDR3 is built from 17 residues. V was clipped by 5 bases and J by 0 bases; unmatched bases: 8. CDR3 DNA sequence: TGTGCCAGTAGTCCGGGACAGGCTTATACGAACACCGGGGAGCTGTTTTTT. Translated, it gives CASSPGQAYTNTGELFF.

The rearrangement links TRBV7-9 to TRBJ2-1; TRBD2 is a possible D gene (6 bases). The germline V gene encodes CDR1 SEHNR and CDR2 FQNEAQ (reference sequence). The CDR3 has 16 residues. V lost 1 base and J 0 bases, leaving 10 bases between the germline ends. As DNA, the CDR3 is TGTGCCAGCAGCTTAGTGGGCGGGACCTCCTACAATGAGCAGTTCTTC. It is translated as CASSLVGGTSYNEQFF.

The chain uses TRBV6-4 and TRBJ2-1; perhaps TRBD2 as D (5 bases). Germline lookup yields CDR1 MRHNA and CDR2 SNTAGT. The V end lost 1 base, the J end lost 6 bases, and 10 bases lay between the germline ends. The CDR3 covers 14 residues. The CDR3 sequence: CASSDYTTSNEQFF. DNA of the CDR3: TGTGCCAGCAGTGACTATACAACTAGCAATGAGCAGTTCTTC.

CDR3 bases: TGTGCCTGGAGTGTAAACAGCCCCTATGGCTACACCTTC. This codes for CAWSVNSPYGYTF. The rearrangement joins TRBV30 to TRBJ1-2; D unresolved. Germline V lookup: CDR1 GTSNPN, CDR2 SVGIG (reference sequence). CDR3 size: 13 residues. V lost 0 bases to trimming and J lost 4 bases, with 9 bases between them.

This clone was counted a few times. This chain connects TRBV2 to TRBJ2-7, with a possible D match to TRBD2 (5 bases). Germline V gene sequence: CDR1 SNHLY, CDR2 FYNNEI. This CDR3 is built from 14 residues. V lost 4 bases and J 0 bases, leaving 10 bases between the germline ends. The CDR3: CASSAGILSYEQYF. In DNA form, the CDR3 reads TGTGCCAGCAGTGCGGGGATCCTCTCCTACGAGCAGTACTTC. Drawing the rest from reference TRBV2 and TRBJ2-7, the complete variable domain is EPEVTQTPSHQVTQMGQEVILRCVPISNHLYFYWYRQILGQKVEFLVSFYNNEISEKSEIFDDQFSVERPDGSNFTLKIRSTKLEDSAMYFCASSAGILSYEQYFGPGTRLTVT.

The chain uses TRBV28 and TRBJ2-5, with 12 bases that match TRBD2. The CDR3 has 17 amino acids. Per the germline V gene, CDR1 is MDHEN and CDR2 is SYDVKM. V trimming: 2 bases; J trimming: 6 bases; junction bases outside the gene matches: 10. The CDR3, as DNA: TGTGCCAGCAGTTTAGGTCTAGCGGGAGGGGGACGAAAGACCCAGTACTTC. Translating gives CASSLGLAGGGRKTQYF.

The V call is TRBV18, the J call TRBJ2-3; 8 bases agree with TRBD2. Per germline, CDR1 KGHSH and CDR2 LQKENI. The junction had 4 bases not matched to a gene; V was cut back by 3 bases and J by 2 bases. The CDR3 totals 15 residues. The CDR3 here is CASSPTSGYTDTQYF. DNA for the CDR3: TGTGCCAGCTCACCCACTAGCGGTTACACAGATACGCAGTATTTT.